The rows below give T cell receptor beta chains drawn from one sample of a study of Ad26.COV2.S vaccination and SARS-CoV-2 variants. Sequenced by immunoSEQ multiplex PCR; TCRdb stores in-frame clones only, minus some. The repertoire holds fewer than 500,000 clones, with around 90% as singletons. The sample consisted of peripheral blood, taken in a trial of Ad26.COV2.S vaccine versus placebo. These TCRs come from a person between 18 and 65 years old who received the Ad26.COV2.S COVID-19 vaccine or a placebo. The CDR3 runs from the conserved cysteine through the conserved F or W. Fields, in order: clone size, D gene, J gene, V gene, CDR3 DNA, CDR3 protein. The D gene is left open where the match is weak. Clone size appears in some rows only: once, few, many, or a class for an expanded clone.

>.|.|TRBJ2-2|TRBV7-9
TGTGCCAGCAGCCAGCGATCTCCAGGGGGGACCGTAGGTGGGGAGCTGTTTTTT
CASSQRSPGGTVGGELFF
>.|.|TRBJ2-7|TRBV28
TGTGCCAGCAATGAGAACAGAGGGACGGGTGAGCAGTACTTC
CASNENRGTGEQYF
>.|.|TRBJ1-3|TRBV5-5
TGTGCCAGCAGCTTCCCAGGAGCCTCTGGAAACACCATATATTTT
CASSFPGASGNTIYF
>.|TRBD2|TRBJ2-1|TRBV25-1
TGTGCCAGCAGTACCCGGACTAGCGGGACTCAGTTCTTC
CASSTRTSGTQFF
>.|.|TRBJ2-7|TRBV9
TGTGCCAGCAGCTCTGGACCCGAGCAGTACTTC
CASSSGPEQYF
>.|TRBD1|TRBJ2-1|TRBV28
TGTGCCAGCAGTTCCGGACAGGCCGAGACGGAGCAGTTCTTC
CASSSGQAETEQFF
>.|.|TRBJ2-3|TRBV11-2
TGTGCCAGCAGCTTTACGACAGGATTCAGCACAGATACGCAGTATTTT
CASSFTTGFSTDTQYF
>.|TRBD1|TRBJ1-1|TRBV28
TGTGCCAGCAGCTACGAACAGGGGGCGCGAACTGAAGCTTTCTTT
CASSYEQGARTEAFF
>.|TRBD2|TRBJ2-1|TRBV6-2/TRBV6-3
TGTGCCAGCAGTTTTGAACTAGCGGGAGGGGACTACAATGAGCAGTTCTTC
CASSFELAGGDYNEQFF
>few|TRBD1|TRBJ2-1|TRBV27
TGTGCCAGCAGTTCTCGCTCCACCGGGACAGGGGCCTACAATGAGCAGTTCTTC
CASSSRSTGTGAYNEQFF
>.|.|TRBJ1-2|TRBV2
TGTGCCAGCACCAGACAGGTTAATAACTATGGCTACACCTTC
CASTRQVNNYGYTF
>.|.|TRBJ1-1|TRBV15
TGTGCCACCAGCAGAGGCAGAGGGGGCACTGAAGCTTTCTTT
CATSRGRGGTEAFF
>.|.|TRBJ1-3|TRBV5-5
TGTGCCAGCAGCCTGAACCTGGACACCGCCATATATTTT
CASSLNLDTAIYF
>.|.|TRBJ1-4|TRBV28
TGTGCCAGCAGTAGGGGGAAACTGTTTTTT
CASSRGKLFF
>once|.|TRBJ2-1|TRBV9
TGTGCCAGCAGCCCCCCCGTTACCAACGGGTACAATGAGCAGTTCTTC
CASSPPVTNGYNEQFF
>once|TRBD2|TRBJ2-3|TRBV6-2/TRBV6-3
TGTGCCAGCAGTCGGACTAGCGGGTGGGCACCAGATACGCAGTATTTT
CASSRTSGWAPDTQYF
>.|TRBD2|TRBJ2-1|TRBV4-1
TGCGCCAGCAGCCAAGATATCTGGGGACTAGCGTACTACAATGAGCAGTTCTTC
CASSQDIWGLAYYNEQFF
>few|.|TRBJ1-6|TRBV7-3
TGTGCCAGCAGCTTACGGGGCAGAGAGAATTCACCCCTCCACTTT
CASSLRGRENSPLHF
>.|.|TRBJ2-7|TRBV2
TGTGCCAGCAAAAACGGCGAGCAGTACTTC
CASKNGEQYF
>.|.|TRBJ1-1|TRBV5-6
TGTGCCAGCGAGCTTGTACAGGGCACTGAAGCTTTCTTT
CASELVQGTEAFF
>once|TRBD1|TRBJ1-4|TRBV4-2
TGTGCCAGCAGCCGCCCGGGACAGGGACGTGAAAAACTGTTTTTT
CASSRPGQGREKLFF
>.|TRBD1|TRBJ1-2|TRBV13
TGTGCCAGCAGCTGGAACACAGGGGGAGTCGGCTACACCTTC
CASSWNTGGVGYTF
>.|.|TRBJ1-2|TRBV3-1/TRBV3-2
TGTGCCAGCAGCGTACAACTGATAGCTAACTATGGCTACACCTTC
CASSVQLIANYGYTF
>.|TRBD1|TRBJ2-7|TRBV28
TGTGCCAGCAGTTTCCCCCGCGACAGGGTCGGCTACGAGCAGTACTTC
CASSFPRDRVGYEQYF
>.|TRBD1|TRBJ2-3|TRBV30
TGTGCCTGGAGTGTAGGAACAGGGGGCACAGATACGCAGTATTTT
CAWSVGTGGTDTQYF
>.|TRBD2|TRBJ2-5|TRBV7-2
TGTGCCAGCGGCCAAACTAGCGGGAGGAGAGAGACCCAGTACTTC
CASGQTSGRRETQYF
>.|TRBD2|TRBJ2-7|TRBV23-1
TGCGCCAGCAGCTCCGCCTTAGCGGGAGGTACCTACGAGCAGTACTTC
CASSSALAGGTYEQYF
>.|TRBD1|TRBJ2-6|TRBV11-3
TGTGCCAGCAGTGGACAGGGCTCTGGGGCCAACGTCCTGACTTTC
CASSGQGSGANVLTF
>.|TRBD2|TRBJ2-7|TRBV5-4
TGTGCCAGCAGCTTAGCGGGAGGCTCCTACGAGCAGTACTTC
CASSLAGGSYEQYF
>.|.|TRBJ2-2|TRBV5-4
TGTGCCAGCAGCTTCTACCAGCGGGTTGCGAACACCGGGGAGCTGTTTTTT
CASSFYQRVANTGELFF
>.|TRBD2|TRBJ2-1|TRBV29-1
TGCAGCGTTCGACTAGCGGGAGATGAGCAGTTCTTC
CSVRLAGDEQFF
>.|TRBD2|TRBJ2-5|TRBV18
TGTGCCAGCTCACCCCGGGCTGGTGCTAGCGGGCAAGAGACCCAGTACTTC
CASSPRAGASGQETQYF
>.|.|TRBJ1-2|TRBV14
TGTGCCAGCAGTCAAGAAGGTATCCCACATGGCTACACCTTC
CASSQEGIPHGYTF
>.|.|TRBJ2-3|TRBV4-2
TGTGCCAGCAGCCAAGATGGGGAGTTAACGGGCACAGATACGCAGTATTTT
CASSQDGELTGTDTQYF